This T cell receptor (beta chain) was identified during a study of regulatory T cells in long-lasting Graves disease. Turning to the study itself: Those Graves' patients who were newly diagnosed had been on antithyroid drugs under 3 months.

Findings of the study overall: Sample size, which was small, may have reduced accuracy.

In building TCR beta libraries, iRepertoire HTBI primers were used together with Arm-PCR of CDR3 regions. MiXCR was run by TCRdb on the multiplex PCR reads, yielding one entry per CDR3 protein. The sample has some 250,000 distinct CDR3 sequences; approximately 18% are singletons. About this clonotype itself: Its antigen remains unidentified. It is likely a read error: a sequence one base away is far more abundant.

Indicated time point: newly diagnosed GD, antithyroid drugs for less than 3 months. The TCR library was made from RNA that had been extracted from PBMCs in TRIzol. It was by American Thyroid Association guidelines that Graves' disease was diagnosed. V gave up 8 bases and J gave up 10 bases, with 18 bases separating them. This CDR3 is built from 13 residues. CDR1 SGHTA and CDR2 FQGNSA come from the germline V gene. The same sample was also studied in work on T cells in Graves' hyperthyroidism and ophthalmopathy. That study adds: A model of 13 V-J features distinguished ophthalmopathy from stable hyperthyroidism.

Here the sequenced sample was peripheral blood mononuclear cells (PBMCs), taken at new diagnosis, from a patient treated with antithyroid drugs. The source of this sequence is a woman in her 30s with Graves disease. V and J are TRBV7-2 and TRBJ2-1, with D tentatively TRBD1 or TRBD2 (7 bases each). DNA of the CDR3: TGTGCCAGCCAGGGGGGGCTGGCCTACGAGCAGTTCTTC. Its protein is CASQGGLAYEQFF.